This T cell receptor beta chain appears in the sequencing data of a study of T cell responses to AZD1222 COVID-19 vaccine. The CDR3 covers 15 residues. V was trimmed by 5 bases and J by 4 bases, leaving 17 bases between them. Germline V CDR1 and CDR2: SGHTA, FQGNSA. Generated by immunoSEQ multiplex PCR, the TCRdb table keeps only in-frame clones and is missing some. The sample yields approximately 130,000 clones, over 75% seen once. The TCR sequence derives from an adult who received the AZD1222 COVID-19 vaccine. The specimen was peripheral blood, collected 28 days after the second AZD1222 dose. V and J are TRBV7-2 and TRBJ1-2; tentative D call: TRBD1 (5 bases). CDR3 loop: CASSAGADSSYGYTF. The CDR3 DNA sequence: TGTGCCAGCAGCGCCGGGGCGGACTCTTCCTATGGCTACACCTTC.